This TCR beta chain comes out of a study of blood T cell repertoires in COVID-19. Study information: T cells, B-cell-depleted T cells, or PBMCs provided the cDNA or gDNA that served as material.

Trimming at V came to 3 bases and at J to 4 bases, leaving 6 bases not matched to a gene. Germline loops: CDR1 SGHKS, CDR2 YYEKEE (reference sequence). This CDR3 has 15 residues. The data were produced by immunoSEQ multiplex PCR, yet TCRdb's version contains in-frame clones alone and is incomplete. The table has some 200,000 clones, 75% to 90% seen once. Participants spanned ages about 18 to 95 years and resided in 20 to 30 US areas. This clonotype was obtained from a woman in her twenties or thirties who had recovered from COVID-19. Sequencing was performed on PBMCs or T cells enriched from blood (not recorded which). The chain combines TRBV5-5 with TRBJ1-4; the match to TRBD1 covers 7 bases. The CDR3: CASSWGTAHNEKLFF. CDR3 sequence (DNA): TGTGCCAGCAGCTGGGGGACAGCCCATAATGAAAAACTGTTTTTT.